This T cell receptor (beta chain) is from a study of blood T cell repertoires in COVID-19. About the research overall: Sources were T cells, B-cell-depleted T cells, or PBMCs; the material itself was cDNA or gDNA.

Sequencing used immunoSEQ multiplex PCR; TCRdb keeps in-frame clones, though not all of them. The table includes hundreds of thousands of clones, 80% to 90% detected once. The V end was cut by 3 bases, the J end by 1 base, with 8 bases between. The CDR3 loop spans 14 amino acids. The germline V gene has CDR1 WNHNN and CDR2 SYGVQD (reference sequence). Researchers sorted participants into cohorts using their self-reported clinical history. This clone is a singleton in its sample. Input material: PBMCs or T cells enriched from blood (not recorded which). The V call is TRBV10-1, the J call TRBJ2-3; possible D gene TRBD2, 6 bases. This sequence was found in a man aged 25 to 45 who had recovered from COVID-19. CDR3 amino acids: CASSDSSGTDTQYF. The DNA for the CDR3 is TGCGCCAGCAGTGATTCTAGCGGCACAGATACGCAGTATTTT.